This section outlines one TCR beta chain sequence together with its context. This clone was seen only a few times. Its antigen target is currently unknown. No base qualities exist here, and no much larger clone lies one base off it. V and J lose 4 bases and 1 base, and a span of 10 bases separates them. CDR1 is given as WSHSY and CDR2 as SAAADI, both from the germline V gene. The CDR3 runs 14 amino acids, cysteine and phenylalanine included. Kept here is only the CDR3 DNA, which spans 42 bases and is read in frame from base 1. This specimen's time point label, interpreted: pre-treatment baseline. Blood was sampled before treatment (T0) and at week 3 (W3), after the first cycle of checkpoint blockade. Except for a couple of patients with rapid clinical progression, response was assessed 12 weeks after the first infusion by RECIST 1.1; disease control meant complete response, partial response or stable disease. Patients with prior systemic cancer treatment, concomitant immunosuppressant therapy or synchronous other active malignancies were excluded. Sorted CD8+ memory and naive T cell subsets were sequenced at T0 and W3 from six patients, of whom three were progressing and three had disease control. Lymphoprep and SepMate tubes were used to isolate PBMC from blood, and red cell lysis was then performed. QIAamp DNA Blood Mini kits were used to extract DNA from PBMC and sorted T cell subsets. CD8+ T cell subsets were sorted live on a FACSAria III cytometer and then frozen prior to DNA extraction. Fresh PBMC for flow cytometry were kept at 4 degrees C in PBS containing roughly 2% fetal bovine serum and were analyzed within 25 hours.

All DNA extracted from each sorted CD8+ T cell subset was loaded into the assay. The immunoSEQ TCRb Assay kit was used according to manufacturer instructions to amplify TCR beta CDR3 sequences from genomic DNA. The KAPA Library Quantification Kit for Illumina platforms was used to quantify pooled libraries by qPCR. Pooled libraries were sequenced on an Illumina NextSeq 500, clustered at roughly 0.55-1.2 pM. On the authors' methods: TCR data were analyzed using immunoSEQ ANALYZER and the R LymphoSeq package. A rearrangement efficiency score was calculated as productive divided by the sum of productive and non-productive CDR3 sequences. Clonality was measured with the Gini coefficient and diversity with the Renyi index at alpha=1, and both measures were compared pairwise between timepoints within each patient. In LymphoSeq, clonal relatedness was computed using an edit distance of 3, and repertoire similarity was computed using the Bhattacharyya coefficient. Linear discriminant analysis on week-3 changes in clonality and diversity was built with the R MASS and caret packages to classify response. In its TCRdb copy, this immuneACCESS table keeps in-frame sequences only and misses some clones. Where compared with another copy, unresolved V genes explain less than half of these, and the others have no known cause. For V, J and clone size, that table is used; D and trimming come from the DNA. The sample table records over 10,000 clones; roughly 94% of these occur just once. The leading ten clones occupy around 0.18% of the sample.

The sample originates from a study of blood T cell dynamics during melanoma immunotherapy (dated by TCRdb to the early 2020s). Regarding the research as a whole: All patients had metastatic melanoma and were given first-line pembrolizumab or nivolumab plus ipilimumab as standard of care in the United Kingdom. Peripheral T cell receptor repertoires of metastatic melanoma patients were profiled before and after one cycle of checkpoint inhibitor therapy to find early correlates of response. The training cohort was made up of consecutive patients, while a further independent group of patients from the same centre was pooled to form an external validation set. Study-level results and caveats: Among sorted CD8+ subsets, TIE cells showed the highest similarity to cfDNA CDR3 sequences and the highest clonality, suggesting active turnover with convergence on dominant clones. The relatively small sample size was acknowledged as something that could potentially limit how far the results can be generalized. The study was unable to establish whether the T cell clones driving the repertoire changes were melanoma-specific or instead reflected general immune activation.

The sequencing here drew on effector memory CD8+ T cells from blood, taken from a patient treated with checkpoint blockade. This receptor was taken from a human donor with melanoma. The chain joins TRBV10-2 to TRBJ1-2; too little of a D gene remains to name it. CDR3 loop: CASSGEDNNYGYTF. The nucleotides read TGCGCCAGCAGTGGAGAAGATAATAACTATGGCTACACCTTC.